These 25 T cell receptor beta chains share one sample of origin, sequenced in a study of CD4 and CD8 cells across lung adenocarcinoma regions. From the PCR reads, TCRdb called clonotypes with MiXCR, one entry per CDR3 protein. In the table there are some 7,900 distinct CDR3 sequences, approximately 45% of which are singletons. Sample: CD4+ T cells from the margin of a lung tumor. The receptors derive from a male donor with lung adenocarcinoma. The CD4 and CD8 labels of this study may be unreliable.

This clonotype has just a few counts. The chain couples TRBV6-5 to TRBJ2-1, with 8 bases matching TRBD2. This CDR3 has 14 amino acids. The V gene's germline CDR1 is MNHEY and CDR2 SVGAGI. Losses at the gene ends were 4 bases for V and 6 bases for J; bases not matched to a gene: 5. The CDR3 nucleotides read TGTGCCAGCAGTTCCTCGGGAGGGACCAATGAGCAGTTCTTC. Its translation is CASSSSGGTNEQFF.

This clonotype was recorded once. The chain employs TRBV6-5 and TRBJ2-1; perhaps TRBD2 as D (6 bases). V lost 0 bases and J 7 bases, leaving 19 bases between the germline ends. This CDR3 spans 17 amino acids. Per germline, CDR1 MNHEY and CDR2 SVGAGI. In DNA, the CDR3 is TGTGCCAGCAGTTACTCGACGCCTGGCGGGATCCGGAATGAGCAGTTCTTC. Residues: CASSYSTPGGIRNEQFF.

As concerns this clonotype: The DNA is omitted, as the CDR3 cannot be located on it reliably, and the CDR3 follows TCRdb's listing. V usage is TRBV5-1 and J usage is TRBJ2-3; TRBD1, as called in the table, went unchecked against the DNA. Including both end residues, the CDR3 is 16 amino acids long. Germline CDR1 is SGHRS and CDR2 is YFSETQ. The CDR3 sequence is CASSLVGRGSKNMQYF.

Of note for this clonotype: A junction boundary mismatches the germline segment, possibly from a read error. The chain links TRBV6-1 to TRBJ2-3, with D perhaps TRBD2 (7 bases). The tail of the sequence fits TRBJ2-7 better, so the J call may be wrong. The CDR3 length is 16 residues. CDR1 and CDR2 from the germline V gene are MNHNS and SASEGT. Here the CDR3 DNA reads TGTGTCAGCAGGGGAGGCGGGGGTCGTGGCAAAGATACGCAGTACTTC. This translates into CVSRGGGGRGKDTQYF.

This chain joins TRBV12-3 or TRBV12-4 and TRBJ2-2; D assignment may be TRBD1 or TRBD2 (5 bases each). This CDR3 spans 13 amino acids. V lost 3 bases, J lost 8 bases, and 10 bases lay in between. CDR3 sequence (DNA): TGTGCCAGCAGTTTGGGTGGGGGTGGGGAGCTGTTTTTT. Translating gives CASSLGGGGELFF.

This clonotype was observed a few times. V and J are TRBV12-5 and TRBJ1-1; the D is unclear. The germline V and J ends were trimmed by 6 bases and 2 bases, with 7 bases remaining between them. The germline CDR1 and CDR2 sequences are LGHNT and FRNRAP. This CDR3 region has 12 residues. The CDR3 sequence: CASGGSNTEAFF. For the CDR3, the DNA is TGTGCTAGTGGGGGGTCCAACACTGAAGCTTTCTTT.

This clonotype was seen more than once but under ten times. The chain links TRBV27 to TRBJ1-6; D possibly corresponds to TRBD1 (5 bases). This CDR3 contains 13 residues. The germline CDR1 and CDR2 sequences are MNHEY and SMNVEV (reference sequence). V lost 6 bases to trimming and J lost 19 bases, with 22 bases between them. CDR3 nucleotides: TGTGCCAGCAGCGTCCTCGGGACTCCCGACCAGCACTTT. Amino acids: CASSVLGTPDQHF.

The chain employs TRBV6-5 and TRBJ2-1, with D unclear. Germline loops: CDR1 MNHEY, CDR2 SVGAGI. The CDR3 covers 14 residues. Trimming cost V 5 bases and J 0 bases, with 8 bases left between them. CDR3 in DNA: TGTGCCAGCAGTCACATGAGCTCCTACAATGAGCAGTTCTTC. Translated: CASSHMSSYNEQFF.

The chain uses TRBV7-2 and TRBJ2-2; tentative D call: TRBD2 (5 bases). Germline values: CDR1 SGHTA, CDR2 FQGNSA. The CDR3 loop spans 15 amino acids. V shed 6 bases and J shed 1 base, with 12 bases lying between them. Here the CDR3 DNA reads TGTGCCAGCAGTTTGATCGGACTGAACACCGGGGAGCTGTTTTTT. Protein sequence: CASSLIGLNTGELFF. Complete variable domain (other parts from reference TRBV7-2 and TRBJ2-2): GAGVSQSPSNKVTEKGKDVELRCDPISGHTALYWYRQSLGQGLEFLIYFQGNSAPDKSGLPSDRFSAERTGGSVSTLTIQRTQQEDSAVYLCASSLIGLNTGELFFGEGSRLTVL.

By frequency in the sample, this clonotype is large. The CDR3 reads CASSKVGLAADTQYF. In DNA form, the CDR3 reads TGTGCCAGCTCCAAAGTCGGACTAGCGGCAGATACGCAGTATTTT. This chain joins TRBV6-5 and TRBJ2-3, with 10 bases aligning to TRBD2. This CDR3 has 15 amino acids. The V and J ends lost 8 bases and 4 bases, in that order; junction bases with no gene match: 9. Germline V gives CDR1 MNHEY, CDR2 SVGAGI.

This clonotype was seen at least ten times. The chain recombines TRBV6-1 with TRBJ2-2, with D perhaps TRBD2 (5 bases). V was shortened by 2 bases and J by 7 bases, with 14 bases between the two germline ends. The CDR3 is 15 amino acids. CDR1 MNHNS and CDR2 SASEGT come from the germline V gene. The CDR3: CASSEIRGSHGELFF. The CDR3 DNA follows: TGTGCCAGCAGTGAAATTCGGGGTTCCCACGGGGAGCTGTTTTTT.

V is TRBV27 and J is TRBJ2-3, with D tentatively TRBD1 or TRBD2 (5 bases each). The germline CDR1 and CDR2 sequences are MNHEY and SMNVEV (reference sequence). With 8 bases removed from V and 12 bases from J, the gap between germline ends came to 30 bases. This CDR3 region has 16 residues. The CDR3 region is CASGGLGDRQEETQYF. CDR3 coding DNA: TGTGCCAGCGGGGGATTAGGGGACCGTCAGGAAGAGACCCAGTATTTT.

The rearrangement joins TRBV30 to TRBJ2-4, with D maybe TRBD2 (5 bases). This CDR3 region has 15 residues. CDR1 is GTSNPN, CDR2 SVGIG, per germline (reference sequence). V was trimmed by 4 bases and J by 3 bases, leaving 16 bases between them. The CDR3 sequence: CAWTPVLAYKNIQYF. For the CDR3, the DNA is TGTGCCTGGACCCCGGTTCTAGCTTACAAAAACATTCAGTACTTC.

V usage is TRBV4-3 and J usage is TRBJ2-2; either TRBD1 or TRBD2 may fit D (5 bases each). Germline V gene lookup returns CDR1 LGHNA and CDR2 YSLEER. The CDR3 is 17 residues long. V dropped 4 bases and J dropped 0 bases, with 15 bases sitting between them. CDR3 DNA sequence: TGCGCCAGCAGCCGACAGATAGGACTTACGAACACCGGGGAGCTGTTTTTT. This sequence encodes CASSRQIGLTNTGELFF.

This clonotype came up a few times. Here the CDR3 reads CASSLRGRTYEQYF. The CDR3, as DNA: TGTGCCAGCAGTTTAAGGGGCAGAACCTACGAGCAGTACTTC. This chain joins TRBV27 and TRBJ2-7, with a weak D call TRBD1 (5 bases). Trimming pared 2 bases from V and 2 bases from J, leaving 10 bases between. CDR3 length: 14 residues. Germline V gene data show CDR1 as MNHEY and CDR2 as SMNVEV (reference sequence).

This clonotype was detected only a few times. V and J are TRBV15 and TRBJ2-3; 7 positions agree with TRBD1. In germline, CDR1 is LNHNV, CDR2 YYDKDF (reference sequence). This CDR3 spans 14 amino acids. V dropped 7 bases and J dropped 4; count of bases not matched to a gene: 8. CDR3 region: CATKGALSADTQYF. DNA of the CDR3: TGTGCCACCAAGGGGGCTCTGTCCGCAGATACGCAGTATTTT.

This clonotype was recorded a few times. At one end, the junction sequence differs from germline, possibly due to a read error. The chain employs TRBV27 and TRBJ2-3; 7 nucleotides agree with TRBD2. The CDR3 runs to 17 residues. Germline V lookup: CDR1 MNHEY, CDR2 SMNVEV (reference sequence). For the CDR3, the DNA is TGTGCCAGCAGATCGGGAGGAGGGGCCCGGGCGAAAGATACGCAGTATTTC. The encoded protein is CASRSGGGARAKDTQYF.

This clonotype was detected many times. The CDR3 nucleotides are TGTGCCGCCGGGACTACTGTCTACGAGCAGTACTTC. Its protein is CAAGTTVYEQYF. The V call is TRBV10-3, the J call TRBJ2-1; 7 bases are a match to TRBD2. The end of the DNA aligns better with TRBJ2-7, so the J call may be wrong. In germline, CDR1 is ENHRY, CDR2 SYGVKD. The CDR3 has 12 residues.

The chain links TRBV6-1 to TRBJ2-3; 11 nucleotides line up with TRBD2. The J call is in doubt because the DNA end fits TRBJ2-7 better. Germline-derived CDR1 and CDR2 are MNHNS and SASEGT. This CDR3 has 18 residues. CDR3 bases: TGTGCCAGCAGTGAAATAACTAGCGGGGGACTGGCGACAGATACGCAGTACTTC. This sequence encodes CASSEITSGGLATDTQYF.

This clonotype was observed at least ten times. J is TRBJ1-2 and V is TRBV11-3, with 9 positions matching TRBD1. Trimming at V came to 8 bases and at J to 7 bases, leaving 5 bases not matched to a gene. CDR3 length: 12 amino acids. The germline gives CDR1 SGHNT, CDR2 YENEEA. The CDR3 sequence: CASAQGARGYTF. CDR3 bases: TGTGCCAGCGCACAGGGGGCGCGTGGCTACACCTTC. The full variable domain, its missing parts supplied by reference TRBV11-3 and TRBJ1-2, is EAGVVQSPRYKIIEKKQPVAFWCNPISGHNTLYWYLQNLGQGPELLIRYENEEAVDDSQLPKDRFSAERLKGVDSTLKIQPAELGDSAVYLCASAQGARGYTFGSGTRLTVV.

In this sample, this clonotype turned up many times. The chain recombines TRBV4-2 with TRBJ1-2; a weak D match, TRBD1 (6 bases). Trimming cost V 0 bases and J 2 bases, with 13 bases left between them. The CDR3 contains 16 residues. Looked up from germline, CDR1 is LGHNA and CDR2 is YNFKEQ. CDR3 loop: CASSQEGSRGNYGYTF. In nucleotides, the CDR3 is TGTGCCAGCAGCCAAGAGGGGTCCAGGGGAAACTATGGCTACACCTTC.

In its sample, this clonotype was seen many times. V gene TRBV4-2 combines with J gene TRBJ2-3, with 10 nucleotides matching TRBD2. V gave up 0 bases and J gave up 4 bases; unmatched junction bases: 7. The CDR3 covers 17 residues. Germline V gene lookup returns CDR1 LGHNA and CDR2 YNFKEQ. The CDR3 nucleotides read TGTGCCAGCAGCCAAGACCGAGGGACTAGCGCTCCAGATACGCAGTATTTT. Translated: CASSQDRGTSAPDTQYF.

The sample holds many counts of this clonotype. V gene TRBV6-1 combines with J gene TRBJ2-1, with D possibly matching TRBD2 (7 bases). The J call may be wrong; the DNA end is better matched by TRBJ2-7. Germline V gives CDR1 MNHNS, CDR2 SASEGT. This CDR3 spans 13 amino acids. CDR3 nucleotides: TGTGCCAGCAGCCTAGGGGGGGGCTACGAGCAGTACTTC. This translates into CASSLGGGYEQYF.

CDR3 residues: CASRSYSEETQYF. CDR3 sequence (DNA): TGTGCCAGCAGGAGTTACTCGGAGGAGACCCAGTACTTC. V is TRBV7-2 and J is TRBJ2-1; D unresolved. The DNA end favors TRBJ2-5, so the J call may be wrong. Per germline, CDR1 SGHTA and CDR2 FQGNSA. The CDR3 covers 13 residues.

This clonotype was picked up a small number of times. One base away lies a much larger clone, so this may be a sequencing read error. For the CDR3, the DNA is TGTGCCAGCAGCTTAATCTTAGGGGGTGAGCAGTACTTC. Translation: CASSLILGGEQYF. The chain carries TRBV7-2 and TRBJ2-1; tentative D call: TRBD1 (6 bases). The end of the DNA fits TRBJ2-7 better, so the J call may be wrong. The CDR3 is 13 amino acids. CDR1 is SGHTA and CDR2 is FQGNSA in the germline V gene.